This TCR beta chain appears in the sequencing data of a study of blood T cell repertoires in COVID-19. Whole-study context: PBMCs, B-cell-depleted T cells, or T cells were the source of the cDNA or gDNA that made up the material.

Authors' methods: Reference gene primer amplification in the assay estimated nucleated cell counts. Some clones are missing from TCRdb's copy, which holds only in-frame ones; the method was immunoSEQ multiplex PCR. V and J calls and clone size follow that table, whereas D and trimming were derived from the DNA. The sample has 100,000 to 120,000 clones; around 83% are singletons. Germline values: CDR1 SEHNR, CDR2 FQNEAQ (reference sequence). The CDR3 runs to 13 residues. V was cut by 5 bases and J by 1 base, with 8 bases left in between. The clonotype originates from a woman aged 80 or over with acute or convalescent COVID-19. The material sequenced was peripheral blood. This sequence joins TRBV7-9 and TRBJ1-1, with D possibly being TRBD1 (5 bases). CDR3 nucleotide sequence: TGTGCCAGCAGCAGACAGACGAACACTGAAGCTTTCTTT. This encodes CASSRQTNTEAFF.